One sample yielded the 3 T cell receptor beta chains listed below, sequenced in a study of T cell responses to AZD1222 COVID-19 vaccine. Libraries were prepared by immunoSEQ multiplex PCR; TCRdb keeps only in-frame clonotypes and omits some of them. The repertoire holds about 59,000 clones, with roughly 89% as singletons. The input for sequencing was peripheral blood, taken 28 days after the second AZD1222 dose. These receptors were collected from an adult who received the AZD1222 COVID-19 vaccine.

This chain links TRBV5-1 with TRBJ2-2; the D gene is possibly TRBD2 (5 bases). This CDR3 is 15 amino acids long. Per the germline V gene, CDR1 is SGHRS and CDR2 is YFSETQ. Trimming left V 0 bases short and J 3 bases short, with 9 bases between. The chain's CDR3 is CASSLAIGDTGELFF. DNA for the CDR3: TGCGCCAGCAGCTTGGCCATCGGGGACACCGGGGAGCTGTTTTTT.

This sequence joins TRBV20-1 and TRBJ2-1; D not resolved. CDR1 and CDR2 from the germline V gene are DFQATT and SNEGSKA (reference sequence). With 3 bases removed from V and 0 bases from J, the gap between germline ends came to 6 bases. The CDR3 has 13 amino acids. CDR3 nucleotides: TGCAGTGCTAGTGGCGGCTCCTACAATGAGCAGTTCTTC. Its protein is CSASGGSYNEQFF.

V and J are TRBV6-5 and TRBJ2-2; 7 bases map to TRBD2. CDR3 length: 14 residues. The J segment lost 4 bases and the V segment lost 8 bases, leaving 7 bases of the junction unmatched. CDR1 and CDR2 (germline): MNHEY, SVGAGI. CDR3 in DNA: TGTGCCAGCCTCCTCGGCGGGGGCACCGGGGAGCTGTTTTTT. Its protein product is CASLLGGGTGELFF.